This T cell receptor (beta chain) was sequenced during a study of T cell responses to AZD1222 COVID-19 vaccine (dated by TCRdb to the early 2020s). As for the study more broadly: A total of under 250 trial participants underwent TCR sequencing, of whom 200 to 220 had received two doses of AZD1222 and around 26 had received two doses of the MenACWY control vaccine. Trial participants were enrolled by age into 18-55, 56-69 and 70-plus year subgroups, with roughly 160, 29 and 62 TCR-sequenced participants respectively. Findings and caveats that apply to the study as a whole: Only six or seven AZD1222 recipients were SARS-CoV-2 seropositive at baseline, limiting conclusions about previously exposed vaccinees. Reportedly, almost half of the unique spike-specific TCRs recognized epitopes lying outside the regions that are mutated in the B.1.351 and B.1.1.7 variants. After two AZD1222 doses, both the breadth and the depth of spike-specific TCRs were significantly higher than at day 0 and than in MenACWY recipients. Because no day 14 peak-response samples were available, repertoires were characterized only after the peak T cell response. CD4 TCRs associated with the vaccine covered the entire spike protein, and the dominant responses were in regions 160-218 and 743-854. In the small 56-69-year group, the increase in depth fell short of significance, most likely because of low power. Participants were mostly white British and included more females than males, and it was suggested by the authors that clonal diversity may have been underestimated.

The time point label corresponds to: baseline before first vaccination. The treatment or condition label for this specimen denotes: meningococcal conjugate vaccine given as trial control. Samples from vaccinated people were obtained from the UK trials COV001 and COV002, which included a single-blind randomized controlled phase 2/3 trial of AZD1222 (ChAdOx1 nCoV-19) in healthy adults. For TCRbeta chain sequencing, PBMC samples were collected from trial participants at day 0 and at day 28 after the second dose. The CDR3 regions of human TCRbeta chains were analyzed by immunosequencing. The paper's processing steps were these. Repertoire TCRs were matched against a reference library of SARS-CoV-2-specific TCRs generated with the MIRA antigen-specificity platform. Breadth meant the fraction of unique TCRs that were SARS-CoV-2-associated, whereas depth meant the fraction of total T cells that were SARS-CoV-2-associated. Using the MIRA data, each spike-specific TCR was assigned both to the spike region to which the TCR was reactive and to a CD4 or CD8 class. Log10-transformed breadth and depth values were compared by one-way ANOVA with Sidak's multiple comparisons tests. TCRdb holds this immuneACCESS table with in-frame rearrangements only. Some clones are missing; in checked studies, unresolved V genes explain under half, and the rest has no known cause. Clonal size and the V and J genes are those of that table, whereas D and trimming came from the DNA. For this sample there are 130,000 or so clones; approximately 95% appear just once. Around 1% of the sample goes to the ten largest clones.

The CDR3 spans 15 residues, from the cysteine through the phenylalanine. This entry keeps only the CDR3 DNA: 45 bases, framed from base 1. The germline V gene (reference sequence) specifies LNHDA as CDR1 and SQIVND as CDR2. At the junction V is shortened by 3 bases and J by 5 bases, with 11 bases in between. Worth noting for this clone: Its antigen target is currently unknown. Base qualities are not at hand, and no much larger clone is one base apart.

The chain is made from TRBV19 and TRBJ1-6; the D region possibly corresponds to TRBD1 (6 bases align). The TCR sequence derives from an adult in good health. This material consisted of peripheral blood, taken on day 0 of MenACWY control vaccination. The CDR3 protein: CASSMLDSDNSPLHF. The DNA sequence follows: TGTGCCAGTAGTATGCTGGACAGCGATAATTCACCCCTCCACTTT.